Listed below are T cell receptor beta chains from one sample, sequenced in a study of blood T cell repertoires in COVID-19. Only in-frame clones appear in the TCRdb table, and some are missing; sequencing was by immunoSEQ multiplex PCR. The table records about 210,000 clones, around 85% of them present only once. Sequenced material: peripheral blood. These receptors were obtained from a man aged 50 or older with COVID-19, enrolled during active disease. Each CDR3 is given with its conserved first and last residue. A D gene is named only where the DNA matches it firmly. Expanded clones are given a class, and other clones once, few, many or no size at all.

>TRBD1|NA|TRBV7-3|TRBJ2-7
TGTGCCAGCAGCTTAATACAGGGGGACGAGCAGTACTTC
CASSLIQGDEQYF
>TRBD1|NA|TRBV5-1|TRBJ2-5
TGCGCCAGCAGCAAGAACGGACAGGGGGCTCGGGAGACCCAGTACTTC
CASSKNGQGARETQYF
>TRBD1|NA|TRBV18|TRBJ1-4
TGTGCCAGCTCACTGACAGGGATAAAGGAAAAACTGTTTTTT
CASSLTGIKEKLFF
>NA|few|TRBV24-1|TRBJ2-3
TGTGCCACCAGTGGGACTACTAGCACAGATACGCAGTATTTT
CATSGTTSTDTQYF
>TRBD2|NA|TRBV11-2|TRBJ2-2
TGTGCCAGCAGACCGGGACTAGCGGGTCTCGCGAACACCGGGGAGCTGTTTTTT
CASRPGLAGLANTGELFF
>TRBD2|NA|TRBV29-1|TRBJ2-7
TGCAGCGTTGAATGGCGGGAGCGGGAGACCTACGAGCAGTACTTC
CSVEWRERETYEQYF
>TRBD2|NA|TRBV7-2|TRBJ2-3
TGTGCCAGCAGCGCCTCTAGCGGGCCCGCCCAAACGCAGTATTTT
CASSASSGPAQTQYF
>TRBD2|NA|TRBV7-3|TRBJ2-2
TGTGCCAGCACTACCTCTAGCGGCGGCGGGGAGCTGTTTTTT
CASTTSSGGGELFF
>NA|many|TRBV18|TRBJ2-7
TGTGCCAGCTCACCACTCGCGCAGGGCGACGAGCAGTACTTC
CASSPLAQGDEQYF
>NA|NA|TRBV28|TRBJ2-7
TGTGCCAGCAGCAGGCCAGGGTGGAGCTCCTACGAGCAGTACTTC
CASSRPGWSSYEQYF
>TRBD1|NA|TRBV7-6|TRBJ1-2
TGTGCCAGCAGCTCTAGGTCCCGGGACAGGGACCATGGCTACACCTTC
CASSSRSRDRDHGYTF
>NA|NA|TRBV9|TRBJ2-7
TGTGCCAGCAGCGTAGAGCCACAGTGGACCTACGAGCAGTACTTC
CASSVEPQWTYEQYF
>NA|NA|TRBV19|TRBJ1-5
TGTGCCAGTAGTAGAAAGGGGGATAGCAATCAGCCCCAGCATTTT
CASSRKGDSNQPQHF
>NA|NA|TRBV10-1|TRBJ2-1
TGCGCCAGCAGTGAGGGGGGCCCCTCCTACAATGAGCAGTTCTTC
CASSEGGPSYNEQFF
>TRBD1|NA|TRBV19|TRBJ2-7
TGTGCCAGCAGATCGTCCGGGACAGGGGGCGGGTACGAGCAGTACTTC
CASRSSGTGGGYEQYF
>NA|NA|TRBV20-1|TRBJ1-6
TGCAGTGCTAGTCGGGGGGACTCCTATAATTCACCCCTCCACTTT
CSASRGDSYNSPLHF
>NA|NA|TRBV10-2|TRBJ2-7
TGCGCCAGCACCGTGCGGGGTAACGCCTACGAGCAGTACTTC
CASTVRGNAYEQYF
>NA|NA|TRBV18|TRBJ1-2
TGTGCCAGCTCACCAACAGGGTACTATGGCTACACCTTC
CASSPTGYYGYTF
>NA|NA|TRBV3-1/TRBV3-2|TRBJ1-1
TGTGCCAGCAGCTCCGGACAGACGAACACTGAAGCTTTCTTT
CASSSGQTNTEAFF
>NA|NA|TRBV9|TRBJ1-1
TGTGCCAGCAGCGTAGAGTTGTTGGCCGCTGAAGCTTTCTTT
CASSVELLAAEAFF
>TRBD2|NA|TRBV9|TRBJ2-5
TGTGCCAGCAGTGAAGCCCCTAGGAGCGGGGGATTCGAGACCCAGTACTTC
CASSEAPRSGGFETQYF
>NA|NA|TRBV27|TRBJ1-5
TGTGCCAGCAGTTTCTCAGATAGCAATCAGCCCCAGCATTTT
CASSFSDSNQPQHF
>NA|NA|TRBV4-1|TRBJ2-3
TGCGCCAGCAGCCAAGATCTTGTTACAGATACGCAGTATTTT
CASSQDLVTDTQYF
>NA|NA|TRBV27|TRBJ1-2
TGTGCCAGCATAGCGAGCCTCGGATCGTTGCGGTATGGCTACACCTTC
CASIASLGSLRYGYTF
>TRBD1|NA|TRBV19|TRBJ2-7
TGTGCCAGTAGTATCCTTCTGACAGGGGGCGGCGAGCAGTACTTC
CASSILLTGGGEQYF
>NA|NA|TRBV20-1|TRBJ1-4
TGCAGTGCTAGTAACGGTCAAGCTAATGAAAAACTGTTTTTT
CSASNGQANEKLFF
>TRBD2|NA|TRBV9|TRBJ2-5
TGTGCCAGCAGCGTAGAGGGCGGGGGGGCAGGAGAGACCCAGTACTTC
CASSVEGGGAGETQYF
>NA|NA|TRBV7-8|TRBJ1-6
TGTGCCAGCAGCCCGCAGGGTGATTCACCCCTCCACTTT
CASSPQGDSPLHF
>TRBD2|NA|TRBV4-2|TRBJ2-5
TGTGCCAGCAGCCAAGACTCCCGGCGCGGGGGGGGCCTGGAGACCCAGTACTTC
CASSQDSRRGGGLETQYF
>NA|NA|TRBV27|TRBJ2-6
TGTGCCAGCAGTTTATCCGGGTCTGGGGCCAACGTCCTGACTTTC
CASSLSGSGANVLTF
>NA|NA|TRBV5-1|TRBJ1-2
TGCGCCAGCAGCTTGGCCAGGGTTGATTATGGCTACACCTTC
CASSLARVDYGYTF
>NA|few|TRBV25-1|TRBJ1-6
TGTGCCAGCAGTGAAACGAGCAGGGTTGGTTCACCCCTCCACTTT
CASSETSRVGSPLHF
>NA|once|TRBV7-9|TRBJ2-7
TGTGCCAGCAGCACCCAGGACAGCGTAACCTACGAGCAGTACTTC
CASSTQDSVTYEQYF
>NA|few|TRBV14|TRBJ1-1
TGTGCCAGCAGGTCTAGCTCCCCTGAAGCTTTCTTT
CASRSSSPEAFF
>NA|NA|TRBV3-1/TRBV3-2|TRBJ2-5
TGTGCCAGCAGCCAAGTACAAGAGACCCAGTACTTC
CASSQVQETQYF
>NA|once|TRBV3-1/TRBV3-2|TRBJ1-4
TGTGCCAGCAGCCAAGAAGGGGTGGGTGCTGAAAAACTGTTTTTT
CASSQEGVGAEKLFF
>NA|few|TRBV7-5|TRBJ2-7
TGTGCCAGAAGCTTAGGTTACAGGTTCTACGAGCAGTACTTC
CARSLGYRFYEQYF
>NA|NA|TRBV12-3/TRBV12-4|TRBJ1-1
TGTGCCAGCAGTTATGTCAGCGCTGAAGCTTTCTTT
CASSYVSAEAFF
>TRBD2|NA|TRBV5-1|TRBJ2-1
TGCGCCAGCAGCTTGATTCTAGCGGGCGGCAATGAGCAGTTCTTC
CASSLILAGGNEQFF
>NA|NA|TRBV4-3|TRBJ2-3
TGCGCCAGCAGCCAAGATTCGACAGATACGCAGTATTTT
CASSQDSTDTQYF
>TRBD2|NA|TRBV27|TRBJ2-3
TGTGCCAGCAGTTTTAGCGGGGGGTTCACAGATACGCAGTATTTT
CASSFSGGFTDTQYF
>NA|NA|TRBV5-1|TRBJ1-2
TGCGCCAGCAGCTTGGATAGGGGTGGCTATGGCTACACCTTC
CASSLDRGGYGYTF
>NA|few|TRBV7-9|TRBJ1-4
TGTGCCAGCAGCTTGGGGGGGCCGGCTAATGAAAAACTGTTTTTT
CASSLGGPANEKLFF
>NA|NA|TRBV7-9|TRBJ2-7
TGTGCCAGCAGCTTAGAGGAGCCCTCATACGAGCAGTACTTC
CASSLEEPSYEQYF
>TRBD2|NA|TRBV11-3|TRBJ2-1
TGTGCCAGCAGCTTAAGGTCTAGCGGCCCAAATGAGCAGTTCTTC
CASSLRSSGPNEQFF
>NA|NA|TRBV6-2/TRBV6-3|TRBJ2-6
TGTGCCAGCAGTGGACAGTTCACCTCTGGGGCCAACGTCCTGACTTTC
CASSGQFTSGANVLTF
>TRBD2|NA|TRBV14|TRBJ2-1
TGTGCCAGCAGCCTTGACCCCGGCAGGACTAGCGGGGTGAATGAGCAGTTCTTC
CASSLDPGRTSGVNEQFF
>TRBD2|NA|TRBV5-4|TRBJ2-7
TGTGCCAGCAGCTTGGATAGCGGGGGACCCTACGAGCAGTACTTC
CASSLDSGGPYEQYF
>TRBD1|NA|TRBV15|TRBJ1-4
TGTGCCACCAGCAGGGGACAGGGTAATGGAAAACTGTTTTTT
CATSRGQGNGKLFF
>TRBD1|NA|TRBV5-1|TRBJ2-7
TGCGCCAGCAGCTTTGGGACAGGGCAGGGCTACGAGCAGTACTTC
CASSFGTGQGYEQYF
>TRBD2|many|TRBV19|TRBJ2-3
TGTGCCAGTCGGAGCGGGGGGGGAACAGATACGCAGTATTTT
CASRSGGGTDTQYF
>NA|NA|TRBV5-4|TRBJ1-1
TGTGCCAGCAGCTTGGGGCGGTTCTCCAGGGACACTGAAGCTTTCTTT
CASSLGRFSRDTEAFF
>TRBD1|once|TRBV12-3/TRBV12-4|TRBJ1-2
TGTGCCAGCAGCTGGACAGGGGGCTATGGCTACACCTTC
CASSWTGGYGYTF
>NA|NA|TRBV5-4|TRBJ2-2
TGTGCCAGCAGCTTGGCCACTAGCTCAAACACCGGGGAGCTGTTTTTT
CASSLATSSNTGELFF
>NA|NA|TRBV5-4|TRBJ2-1
TGTGCCAGCAGCTTGGATCAGGGTACGAATGAGCAGTTCTTC
CASSLDQGTNEQFF
>TRBD2|once|TRBV14|TRBJ2-1
TGTGCCAGCAGCCAAGTGAGAGCGGGATACAATGAGCAGTTCTTC
CASSQVRAGYNEQFF
>TRBD1|NA|TRBV18|TRBJ1-5
TGTGCCAGCTCAACAGGGGGAATGAATCAGCCCCAGCATTTT
CASSTGGMNQPQHF
>NA|NA|TRBV28|TRBJ1-1
TGTGCCATCATGGGGGGGGCCTGGTCCACTGAAGCTTTCTTT
CAIMGGAWSTEAFF
>NA|NA|TRBV5-1|TRBJ2-6
TGCGCCAGCAGCCAGGGCGGGAAGCTGGACGCCAACGTCCTGACTTTC
CASSQGGKLDANVLTF